This TCR beta chain is drawn from a study of OX40 agonist ivuxolimab in advanced cancers. Across the study: One hepatocellular carcinoma and a couple of cutaneous melanoma patients partially responded.

The data were produced by immunoSEQ multiplex PCR, yet TCRdb's version contains in-frame clones alone and is incomplete. The table lists 23,000 or so clones, approximately 77% of them singletons. The CDR3 spans 15 residues. J gave up 4 bases and V 4 bases, and 7 bases lay outside the gene matches. Germline V gene lookup returns CDR1 MNHNS and CDR2 SASEGT. The chain has TRBV6-1 and TRBJ1-1, with 9 positions matching TRBD1. This sample comprised CD4+ or CD8+ T cells sorted from blood, obtained in a trial of the OX40 agonist ivuxolimab. This TCR came from an adult with an advanced solid tumor such as melanoma, head and neck, liver or kidney cancer. The CDR3 nucleotides read TGTGCCAGCAGTGCCCTGACAGGGGGGGCCACTGAAGCTTTCTTT. It translates to CASSALTGGATEAFF.